The following is a T cell receptor (beta chain) sequence with its context. As yet, its antigen is unknown. This may come from a read error, since a much larger clone is one base off. This specimen belongs to a study of molecular identifiers for immune sequencing clone quantification. V was pared by 3 bases and J by 13 bases, with 10 bases between. There are 11 residues in the CDR3. TCRdb redid the calling of the PCR reads with MiXCR, one entry per CDR3 protein. This sample carries 85,000 to 120,000 distinct CDR3 sequences, under 40% of them seen once, and the ten largest clones take roughly 10%. Regarding the study as a whole: The share of molecules held by clones above 20 RNA copies was over 99% in effector cells and under 1% in naive cells.

This chain joins TRBV12-3 or TRBV12-4 and TRBJ2-4; TRBD1 might be the D (6 bases). Sequenced: naive CD8+ T cells from blood, with Jurkat cell RNA spiked in. This sample's subset: FACS-sorted CD8+CD4-CCR7+CD45RA+ naive T cells. This clonotype originated in a human donor in good health. Some libraries in this study had Jurkat cell RNA spiked in. CDR3 in DNA: TGTGCCAGCAGTTTCACAGGGTCGCAGTACTTC. The encoded protein is CASSFTGSQYF.